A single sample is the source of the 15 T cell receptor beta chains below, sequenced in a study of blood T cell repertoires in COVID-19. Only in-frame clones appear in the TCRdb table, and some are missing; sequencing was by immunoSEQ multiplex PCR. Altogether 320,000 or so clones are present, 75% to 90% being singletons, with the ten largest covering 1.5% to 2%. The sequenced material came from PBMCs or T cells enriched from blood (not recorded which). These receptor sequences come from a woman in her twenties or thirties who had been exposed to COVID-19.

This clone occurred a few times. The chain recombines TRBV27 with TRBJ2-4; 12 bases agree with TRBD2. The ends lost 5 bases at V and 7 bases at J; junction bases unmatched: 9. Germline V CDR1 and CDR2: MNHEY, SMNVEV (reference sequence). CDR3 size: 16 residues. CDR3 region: CASSPTSGSYGNIQYF. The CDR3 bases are TGTGCCAGCAGTCCGACTAGCGGGAGCTATGGGAACATTCAGTACTTC.

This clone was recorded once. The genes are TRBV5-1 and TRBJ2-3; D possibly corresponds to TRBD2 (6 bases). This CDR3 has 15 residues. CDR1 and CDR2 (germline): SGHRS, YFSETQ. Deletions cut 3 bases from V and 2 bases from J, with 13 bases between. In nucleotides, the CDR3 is TGCGCCAGCAGCTCCTCACTAGCCATCACAGATACGCAGTATTTT. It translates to CASSSSLAITDTQYF.

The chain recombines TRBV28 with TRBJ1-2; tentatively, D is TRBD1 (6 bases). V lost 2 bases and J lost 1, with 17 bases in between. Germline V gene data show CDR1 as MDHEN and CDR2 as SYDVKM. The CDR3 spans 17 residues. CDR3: CASSLTPPTGSNYGYTF. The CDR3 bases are TGTGCCAGCAGTTTAACCCCCCCCACAGGGAGTAACTATGGCTACACCTTC.

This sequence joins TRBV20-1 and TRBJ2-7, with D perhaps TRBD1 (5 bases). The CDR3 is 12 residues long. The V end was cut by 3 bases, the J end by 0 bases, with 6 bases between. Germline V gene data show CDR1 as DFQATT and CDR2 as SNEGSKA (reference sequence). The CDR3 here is CSASRGSYEQYF. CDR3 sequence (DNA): TGCAGTGCTAGTAGGGGCTCCTACGAGCAGTACTTC.

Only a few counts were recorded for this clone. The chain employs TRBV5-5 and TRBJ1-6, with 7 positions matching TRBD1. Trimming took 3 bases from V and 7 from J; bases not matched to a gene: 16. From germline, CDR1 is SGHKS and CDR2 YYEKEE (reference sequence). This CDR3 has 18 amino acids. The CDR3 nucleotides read TGTGCCAGCAGCTACTCATCCTTTCGGGACAGAGACAATTCACCCCTCCACTTT. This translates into CASSYSSFRDRDNSPLHF.

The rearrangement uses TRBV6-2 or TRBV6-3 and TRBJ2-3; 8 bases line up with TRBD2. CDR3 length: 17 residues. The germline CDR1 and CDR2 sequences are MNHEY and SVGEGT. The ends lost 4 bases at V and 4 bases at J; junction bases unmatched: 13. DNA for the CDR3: TGTGCCAGCAGTTCCTTTTTCGCGGGGGGCGGAGCAGATACGCAGTATTTT. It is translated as CASSSFFAGGGADTQYF.

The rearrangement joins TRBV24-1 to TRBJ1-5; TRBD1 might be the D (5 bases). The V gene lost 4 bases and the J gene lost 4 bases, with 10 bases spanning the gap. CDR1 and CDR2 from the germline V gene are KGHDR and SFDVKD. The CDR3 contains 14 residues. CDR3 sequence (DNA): TGTGCCACCAGTGACAGACAGCCTAATCAGCCCCAGCATTTT. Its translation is CATSDRQPNQPQHF.

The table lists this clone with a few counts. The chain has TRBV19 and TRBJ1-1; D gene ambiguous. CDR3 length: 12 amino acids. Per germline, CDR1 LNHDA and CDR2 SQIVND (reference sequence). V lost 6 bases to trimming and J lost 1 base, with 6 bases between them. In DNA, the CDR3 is TGTGCCAGTAGCCGGGAGAACACTGAAGCTTTCTTT. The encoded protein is CASSRENTEAFF.

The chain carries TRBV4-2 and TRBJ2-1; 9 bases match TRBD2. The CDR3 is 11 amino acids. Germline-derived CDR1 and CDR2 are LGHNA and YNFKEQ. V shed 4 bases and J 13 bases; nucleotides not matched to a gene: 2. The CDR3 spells CASSRGTSQFF. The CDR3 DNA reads TGTGCCAGCAGCCGAGGGACTAGCCAGTTCTTC.

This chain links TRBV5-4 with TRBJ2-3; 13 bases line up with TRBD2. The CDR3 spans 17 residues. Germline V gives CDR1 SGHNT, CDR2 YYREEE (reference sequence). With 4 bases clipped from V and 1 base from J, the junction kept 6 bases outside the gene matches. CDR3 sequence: CASSPGTSGIRTDTQYF. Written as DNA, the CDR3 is TGTGCCAGCAGCCCTGGGACTAGCGGGATCCGCACAGATACGCAGTATTTT.

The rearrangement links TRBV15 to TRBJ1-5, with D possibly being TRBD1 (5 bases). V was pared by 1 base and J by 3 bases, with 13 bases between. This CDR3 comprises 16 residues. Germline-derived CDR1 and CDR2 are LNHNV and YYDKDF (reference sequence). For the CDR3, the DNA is TGTGCCACCAGCAGAGCAATTACCAGGGACAATCAGCCCCAGCATTTT. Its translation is CATSRAITRDNQPQHF.

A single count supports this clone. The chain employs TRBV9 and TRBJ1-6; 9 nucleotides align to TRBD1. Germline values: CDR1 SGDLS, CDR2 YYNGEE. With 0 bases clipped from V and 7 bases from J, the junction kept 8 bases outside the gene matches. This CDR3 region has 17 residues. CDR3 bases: TGTGCCAGCAGCGTAGGCACGATCGGGACAGGGAATTCACCCCTCCACTTT. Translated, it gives CASSVGTIGTGNSPLHF. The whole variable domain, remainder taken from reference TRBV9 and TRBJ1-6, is DSGVTQTPKHLITATGQRVTLRCSPRSGDLSVYWYQQSLDQGLQFLIQYYNGEERAKGNILERFSAQQFPDLHSELNLSSLELGDSALYFCASSVGTIGTGNSPLHFGNGTRLTVT.

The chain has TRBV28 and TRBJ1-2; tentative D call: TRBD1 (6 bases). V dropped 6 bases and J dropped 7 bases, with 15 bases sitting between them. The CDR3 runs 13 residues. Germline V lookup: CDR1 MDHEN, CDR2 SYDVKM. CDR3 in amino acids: CASSRQVPPGYTF. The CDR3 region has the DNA TGTGCCAGCAGCCGACAGGTCCCCCCTGGCTACACCTTC.

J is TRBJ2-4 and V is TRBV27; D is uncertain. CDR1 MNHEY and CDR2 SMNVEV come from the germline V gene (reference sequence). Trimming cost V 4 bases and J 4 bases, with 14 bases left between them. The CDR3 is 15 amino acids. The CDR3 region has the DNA TGTGCCAGCAGTTCAATAATAGATATGAAAAACATTCAGTACTTC. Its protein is CASSSIIDMKNIQYF.

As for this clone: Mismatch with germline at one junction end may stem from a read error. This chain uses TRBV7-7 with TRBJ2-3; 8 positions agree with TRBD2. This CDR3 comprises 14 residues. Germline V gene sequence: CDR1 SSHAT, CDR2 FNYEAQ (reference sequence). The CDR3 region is CASSEAGVTDTQYF. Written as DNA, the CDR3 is TGTGCTAGCAGTGAAGCGGGAGTCACAGATACGCAGTATTTT. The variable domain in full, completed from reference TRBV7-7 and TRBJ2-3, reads GAGVSQSPRYKVTKRGQDVTLRCDPISSHATLYWYQQALGQGPEFLTYFNYEAQPDKSGLPSDRFSAERPEGSISTLTIQRTEQRDSAMYRCASSEAGVTDTQYFGPGTRLTVL.